Listed below are T cell receptor beta chains from one sample, sequenced in a study of identical twins. TCRdb ran MiXCR on the 5' RACE reads and lists one entry per CDR3 protein. The sample comprises some 660,000 distinct CDR3 sequences, over 8.5% of which are singletons, and approximately 0.94% rests with the top ten. These same records also appear under a second study, on yellow fever vaccine responses in identical twins.

Sample: PBMCs. The origin of the receptors is a woman aged 18-30 years in good health. CDR3s include the opening cysteine and the closing phenylalanine or tryptophan. Fields, in order: D gene, J gene, V gene, CDR3 length, clone size, CDR3 DNA, CDR3 protein. The D gene is left open where the match is weak. Part of the rows lack a size; the others show once, few, many or a class for expanded clones.

D gene: TRBD2; J gene: TRBJ2-6; V gene: TRBV4-1; CDR3 length: 20; clone size: once; CDR3 DNA: TGCGCCAGCAGCCAAGATCCCGGGACTAGCCGCGGCTCTGGGGCCAACGTCCTGACTTTC; CDR3 protein: CASSQDPGTSRGSGANVLTF
D gene: .; J gene: TRBJ2-5; V gene: TRBV7-9; CDR3 length: 15; clone size: .; CDR3 DNA: TGTGCCAGCAGCTTAGACGGCTCGGGTTGGGAGACCCAGTACTTC; CDR3 protein: CASSLDGSGWETQYF
D gene: .; J gene: TRBJ2-2; V gene: TRBV12-3/TRBV12-4; CDR3 length: 15; clone size: few; CDR3 DNA: TGTGCCAGCAGTTTATGGGACGACAACACCGGGGAGCTGTTTTTT; CDR3 protein: CASSLWDDNTGELFF
D gene: .; J gene: TRBJ1-3; V gene: TRBV4-3; CDR3 length: 15; clone size: .; CDR3 DNA: TGCGCCAGCAGCCGGACCAGGGACTCTGGAAACACCATATATTTT; CDR3 protein: CASSRTRDSGNTIYF
D gene: TRBD1; J gene: TRBJ2-5; V gene: TRBV3-1; CDR3 length: 15; clone size: .; CDR3 DNA: TGTGCCAGCTGCGCGACTCGACAGGGACCAGAGACCCAGTACTTC; CDR3 protein: CASCATRQGPETQYF
D gene: .; J gene: TRBJ2-2; V gene: TRBV12-3/TRBV12-4; CDR3 length: 12; clone size: few; CDR3 DNA: TGTGCCAGCAGAGCTAGCGCCGGGGAGCTGTTTTTT; CDR3 protein: CASRASAGELFF
D gene: TRBD1; J gene: TRBJ2-3; V gene: TRBV7-6; CDR3 length: 15; clone size: .; CDR3 DNA: TGTGCCAGCAGCGAGGACAGGCTTGCTACAGATACGCAGTATTTT; CDR3 protein: CASSEDRLATDTQYF
D gene: TRBD1; J gene: TRBJ2-2; V gene: TRBV10-3; CDR3 length: 14; clone size: .; CDR3 DNA: TGTGCCATCAGTGATGGGACAGGGCCCGGGGAGCTGTTTTTT; CDR3 protein: CAISDGTGPGELFF
D gene: TRBD1; J gene: TRBJ1-2; V gene: TRBV6-5; CDR3 length: 16; clone size: .; CDR3 DNA: TGTGCCAGCAGTTACCAAAGGACAGGGGGGGGCTATGGCTACACCTTC; CDR3 protein: CASSYQRTGGGYGYTF
D gene: .; J gene: TRBJ2-3; V gene: TRBV10-2; CDR3 length: 14; clone size: few; CDR3 DNA: TGCGCCAGCAGTGCGGTAATAGCTGGAGATACGCAGTATTTT; CDR3 protein: CASSAVIAGDTQYF
D gene: .; J gene: TRBJ2-5; V gene: TRBV6-5; CDR3 length: 15; clone size: many; CDR3 DNA: TGTGCCAGCAGTTACGGCTGGGGAGGCGCAGAGACCCAGTACTTC; CDR3 protein: CASSYGWGGAETQYF
D gene: TRBD1; J gene: TRBJ2-7; V gene: TRBV6-5; CDR3 length: 16; clone size: few; CDR3 DNA: TGTGCCAGCAGTTCAAGGACAGGGCTTATGACCTACGAGCAGTACTTC; CDR3 protein: CASSSRTGLMTYEQYF
D gene: .; J gene: TRBJ2-1; V gene: TRBV20-1; CDR3 length: 14; clone size: few; CDR3 DNA: TGCAGTGCTAGAGATCCGGGACTTCCGGCGGGGCAGTTCTTC; CDR3 protein: CSARDPGLPAGQFF
D gene: .; J gene: TRBJ2-1; V gene: TRBV5-1; CDR3 length: 16; clone size: many; CDR3 DNA: TGCGCCAGCAGCTCCCAAGGAGGGGGGGTAAACAATGAGCAGTTCTTC; CDR3 protein: CASSSQGGGVNNEQFF
D gene: .; J gene: TRBJ1-2; V gene: TRBV6-5; CDR3 length: 14; clone size: few; CDR3 DNA: TGTGCCAGCAGTTCAGGGGAAACTAACTATGGCTACACCTTC; CDR3 protein: CASSSGETNYGYTF
D gene: TRBD2; J gene: TRBJ2-7; V gene: TRBV7-2; CDR3 length: 15; clone size: .; CDR3 DNA: TGTGCCAGCAGCCGGGGACTAGCGGCAAACTACGAGCAGTACTTC; CDR3 protein: CASSRGLAANYEQYF
D gene: TRBD1; J gene: TRBJ2-2; V gene: TRBV7-9; CDR3 length: 15; clone size: many; CDR3 DNA: TGTGCCAGCAGCTCCAGACAGGGTTACACCGGGGAGCTGTTTTTT; CDR3 protein: CASSSRQGYTGELFF
D gene: .; J gene: TRBJ1-2; V gene: TRBV10-3; CDR3 length: 11; clone size: .; CDR3 DNA: TGTGCCATCAGTGAGTTCTCTAAGTTCCTCTTC; CDR3 protein: CAISEFSKFLF
D gene: TRBD1; J gene: TRBJ2-5; V gene: TRBV14; CDR3 length: 15; clone size: .; CDR3 DNA: TGTGCCAGCAGCCAAGTGACAGGGGGCGAAGAGACCCAGTACTTC; CDR3 protein: CASSQVTGGEETQYF
D gene: .; J gene: TRBJ2-1; V gene: TRBV7-2; CDR3 length: 13; clone size: many; CDR3 DNA: TGTGCCAGCAGCTTCGGTACCCAGGATGAGCAGTTCTTC; CDR3 protein: CASSFGTQDEQFF
D gene: TRBD1; J gene: TRBJ1-2; V gene: TRBV3-1; CDR3 length: 14; clone size: many; CDR3 DNA: TGTGCCAGCAGCCCCGGACAGGGTAACTATGGCTACACCTTC; CDR3 protein: CASSPGQGNYGYTF
D gene: TRBD2; J gene: TRBJ2-3; V gene: TRBV3-1; CDR3 length: 16; clone size: many; CDR3 DNA: TGTGCCAGCAGCCAGCAGACTAGCGGCCTCACAGATACGCAGTATTTT; CDR3 protein: CASSQQTSGLTDTQYF
D gene: TRBD2; J gene: TRBJ2-2; V gene: TRBV3-1; CDR3 length: 18; clone size: .; CDR3 DNA: TGTGCCAGCAGCCAATTAACTAGCGGGGGCCTGAGCACCGGGGAGCTGTTTTTT; CDR3 protein: CASSQLTSGGLSTGELFF
D gene: .; J gene: TRBJ2-4; V gene: TRBV5-1; CDR3 length: 11; clone size: .; CDR3 DNA: TGCGCCAGCAGCTTGGCCGGTTTGCAGTACTTC; CDR3 protein: CASSLAGLQYF
D gene: TRBD1; J gene: TRBJ2-7; V gene: TRBV7-9; CDR3 length: 14; clone size: many; CDR3 DNA: TGTGCCAGCAGCGCCCGGGACAGGGTCTACGAGCAGTACTTC; CDR3 protein: CASSARDRVYEQYF
D gene: .; J gene: TRBJ2-5; V gene: TRBV7-9; CDR3 length: 12; clone size: .; CDR3 DNA: TGTGCCAGCAGCGAGAGGGGGGGGACCCAGTACTTC; CDR3 protein: CASSERGGTQYF
D gene: .; J gene: TRBJ2-2; V gene: TRBV19; CDR3 length: 14; clone size: .; CDR3 DNA: TGTGCCAGTATCATGGGCGTGGGTGTCGGGGAGCTGTTTTTT; CDR3 protein: CASIMGVGVGELFF
D gene: .; J gene: TRBJ1-5; V gene: TRBV28; CDR3 length: 12; clone size: once; CDR3 DNA: TGTGCCTCCCGGGAGGTCAATCAGCCCCAGCATTTT; CDR3 protein: CASREVNQPQHF
D gene: .; J gene: TRBJ2-7; V gene: TRBV12-3/TRBV12-4; CDR3 length: 14; clone size: .; CDR3 DNA: TGTGCCAGCAGAAAGGCACTAGCTACCTACGAGCAGTACTTC; CDR3 protein: CASRKALATYEQYF
D gene: .; J gene: TRBJ1-1; V gene: TRBV6-1; CDR3 length: 12; clone size: many; CDR3 DNA: TGTGCCAGCAAGTACAGGGACACTGAAGCTTTCTTT; CDR3 protein: CASKYRDTEAFF
D gene: .; J gene: TRBJ2-4; V gene: TRBV28; CDR3 length: 16; clone size: few; CDR3 DNA: TGTGCCAGCAGGGAAATAGGGGTCCAGGGCAAAAACATTCAGTACTTC; CDR3 protein: CASREIGVQGKNIQYF
D gene: TRBD2; J gene: TRBJ2-7; V gene: TRBV6-1; CDR3 length: 15; clone size: .; CDR3 DNA: TGTGCCAGCAGTGAATATGGCGCTAGCGGGTACGAGCAGTACTTC; CDR3 protein: CASSEYGASGYEQYF
D gene: .; J gene: TRBJ2-1; V gene: TRBV5-6; CDR3 length: 16; clone size: few; CDR3 DNA: TGTGCCAGCAGCTTGGCGCAGGGGTCCTACTACAATGAGCAGTTCTTC; CDR3 protein: CASSLAQGSYYNEQFF
D gene: .; J gene: TRBJ2-2; V gene: TRBV28; CDR3 length: 15; clone size: .; CDR3 DNA: TGTGCCAGCAGTCCCCTCACGGGGGTTGGCGGGGAGCTGTTTTTT; CDR3 protein: CASSPLTGVGGELFF
D gene: .; J gene: TRBJ2-7; V gene: TRBV7-8; CDR3 length: 14; clone size: few; CDR3 DNA: TGTGCCAGCAGCTTGACCCCGCAAGTCTACGAGCAGTACTTC; CDR3 protein: CASSLTPQVYEQYF
D gene: .; J gene: TRBJ2-2; V gene: TRBV15; CDR3 length: 14; clone size: .; CDR3 DNA: TGTGCCACCAGCAAAGTAGGCCAACCCGGGGAGCTGTTTTTT; CDR3 protein: CATSKVGQPGELFF
D gene: .; J gene: TRBJ2-7; V gene: TRBV10-3; CDR3 length: 14; clone size: many; CDR3 DNA: TGTGCCATGTCACGGGGGAGCGGATCCTACGAGCAGTACTTC; CDR3 protein: CAMSRGSGSYEQYF
D gene: TRBD1; J gene: TRBJ2-5; V gene: TRBV20-1; CDR3 length: 15; clone size: many; CDR3 DNA: TGCAGTGCTCGCTGGACAGGGGGCGAAAAAGAGACCCAGTACTTC; CDR3 protein: CSARWTGGEKETQYF
D gene: .; J gene: TRBJ1-1; V gene: TRBV27; CDR3 length: 14; clone size: .; CDR3 DNA: TGTGCCAGCAGTTTACCCAATCGACTCACTGAAGCTTTCTTT; CDR3 protein: CASSLPNRLTEAFF
D gene: .; J gene: TRBJ1-1; V gene: TRBV6-1; CDR3 length: 15; clone size: few; CDR3 DNA: TGTGCCACCAACTTGGAGGTGGCGGCGGACACTGAAGCTTTCTTT; CDR3 protein: CATNLEVAADTEAFF
D gene: .; J gene: TRBJ2-5; V gene: TRBV20-1; CDR3 length: 13; clone size: .; CDR3 DNA: TGCAGTGCTAGTGTTGCGGGCCCCGAGACCCAGTACTTC; CDR3 protein: CSASVAGPETQYF
D gene: TRBD1; J gene: TRBJ2-5; V gene: TRBV9; CDR3 length: 16; clone size: few; CDR3 DNA: TGTGCCAGCAGTGCGTCCGGGACAGGGGATCGTGAGACCCAGTACTTC; CDR3 protein: CASSASGTGDRETQYF
D gene: .; J gene: TRBJ2-5; V gene: TRBV25-1; CDR3 length: 14; clone size: .; CDR3 DNA: TGTGCCAGCAGTGCACCAGCGGAACAAGAGACCCAGTACTTC; CDR3 protein: CASSAPAEQETQYF
D gene: TRBD1; J gene: TRBJ2-5; V gene: TRBV29-1; CDR3 length: 13; clone size: few; CDR3 DNA: TGCAGCGTTTTTACCGGGACAGAAGAGACCCAGTACTTC; CDR3 protein: CSVFTGTEETQYF
D gene: .; J gene: TRBJ2-7; V gene: TRBV7-6; CDR3 length: 14; clone size: .; CDR3 DNA: TGTGCCAGCAGCCAACAACTAGGGTCCTACGAGCAGTACTTC; CDR3 protein: CASSQQLGSYEQYF
D gene: .; J gene: TRBJ2-1; V gene: TRBV18; CDR3 length: 15; clone size: few; CDR3 DNA: TGTGCCAGCTCACCAATGGCTTGGGTTTACAATGAGCAGTTCTTC; CDR3 protein: CASSPMAWVYNEQFF
D gene: .; J gene: TRBJ2-5; V gene: TRBV10-3; CDR3 length: 14; clone size: few; CDR3 DNA: TGTGCCATCAGTGGGTCCGACTCCCTTCAGACCCAGTACTTC; CDR3 protein: CAISGSDSLQTQYF
D gene: .; J gene: TRBJ2-2; V gene: TRBV5-1; CDR3 length: 15; clone size: .; CDR3 DNA: TGCGCCAGCAGCACACGTTCCGCGAACACCGGGGAGCTGTTTTTT; CDR3 protein: CASSTRSANTGELFF
D gene: TRBD1; J gene: TRBJ2-3; V gene: TRBV6-2/TRBV6-3; CDR3 length: 14; clone size: .; CDR3 DNA: TGTGCCAGCACCTTGGACAGGGAGACAGATACGCAGTATTTT; CDR3 protein: CASTLDRETDTQYF
D gene: .; J gene: TRBJ2-1; V gene: TRBV7-9; CDR3 length: 16; clone size: .; CDR3 DNA: TGTGCCAGCAGCTTAGCTGGAGGAGACGCCCACAATGAGCAGTTCTTC; CDR3 protein: CASSLAGGDAHNEQFF
D gene: .; J gene: TRBJ2-7; V gene: TRBV4-1; CDR3 length: 16; clone size: .; CDR3 DNA: TGCGCCAGCAGCCCCCACCTCGGGCAGGGTTCCTACGAGCAGTACTTC; CDR3 protein: CASSPHLGQGSYEQYF
D gene: TRBD2; J gene: TRBJ2-1; V gene: TRBV2; CDR3 length: 15; clone size: few; CDR3 DNA: TGTGCCAGCAGTCTGTTAGCGGGGGTTGTCAATGAGCAGTTCTTC; CDR3 protein: CASSLLAGVVNEQFF
D gene: TRBD2; J gene: TRBJ2-3; V gene: TRBV7-3; CDR3 length: 15; clone size: few; CDR3 DNA: TGTGCCAGCAGTCAAGCGGGGGGGCAGTCAGATACGCAGTATTTT; CDR3 protein: CASSQAGGQSDTQYF